The 7 T cell receptor beta chains below all came from one sample that was sequenced in a study of post-analysis software for immune sequencing data (dated by TCRdb to between 2015 and 2017). These receptors' antigens are unknown. Preparation of the library involved PCR. For sequencing, an Illumina HiSeq 2500 was employed. To reduce PCR and sequencing biases, unique molecular identifiers were built into the TCR beta cDNA libraries. Starting from the raw public reads, TCRdb applied fastp trimming at Q25, assembled clones with MiXCR and retained in-frame beta chains. Every CDR3 protein is listed once, alongside the most common genes and DNA of its rows. This sample is represented by hundreds of thousands of distinct CDR3 sequences; 45% of them were singletons. The top ten constitute 9.5% to 13% of the sample. Findings and caveats that apply to the study as a whole: Patients showed significantly higher frequencies than controls for five TRBV segments, among them TRBV5-6, TRBV5-1 and TRBV20-1.

The sequencing sample was made of blood. These receptors all stem from a girl between 10 and 17 years old with multiple sclerosis.

The rearrangement links TRBV18 to TRBJ2-7; weak D call: TRBD1 (5 bases). Germline CDR1 reads KGHSH; CDR2 reads LQKENI. The CDR3 contains 13 residues. The ends were cut back, 2 bases at V and 3 bases at J, with 8 bases in the middle. The CDR3 region has the DNA TGTGCCAGCTCACCAGGGGCTCTCTACGAGCAGTACTTC. Encoded protein: CASSPGALYEQYF.

This clonotype has just a few counts. The chain carries TRBV20-1 and TRBJ2-5, with 7 bases that match TRBD2. The CDR3 runs 14 residues. Germline CDR1 reads DFQATT; CDR2 reads SNEGSKA (reference sequence). With V trimmed by 1 base and J by 2 bases, 4 bases remained unmatched. As DNA, the CDR3 is TGCAGTGCTAGAGCGGGAGGCCTTCAAGAGACCCAGTACTTC. Translated, it gives CSARAGGLQETQYF.

This chain connects TRBV4-2 to TRBJ2-3; TRBD2 matches at 8 bases. V dropped 4 bases and J dropped 5; count of bases not matched to a gene: 8. Germline CDR1 and CDR2: LGHNA and YNFKEQ. CDR3 length: 15 residues. CDR3 residues: CASSRGAGVVDTQYF. In DNA, the CDR3 is TGTGCCAGCAGCCGGGGAGCGGGAGTTGTAGATACGCAGTATTTT.

This clonotype was recorded a few times. V usage is TRBV12-3 or TRBV12-4 and J usage is TRBJ1-2; D is unresolved. CDR3 length equals 13 residues. Trimming cost V 5 bases and J 1 base, with 8 bases left between them. CDR3 nucleotide sequence: TGTGCCAGCAGTCCCAACAGTAACTATGGCTACACCTTC. Its translation: CASSPNSNYGYTF.

This clonotype was detected once. The J gene is TRBJ1-5, the V gene TRBV6-4, with D maybe TRBD1 (5 bases). Germline assignment: CDR1 MRHNA and CDR2 SNTAGT. The V and J ends lost 3 bases and 2 bases respectively, with 11 bases between them. This CDR3 has 15 residues. CDR3 coding DNA: TGTGCCAGCAGTGAGTCCGGGGCACGCAATCAGCCCCAGCATTTT. Residues: CASSESGARNQPQHF.

V gene TRBV7-2 combines with J gene TRBJ2-7; TRBD2 matches at 8 bases. Germline loops: CDR1 SGHTA, CDR2 FQGNSA. V lost 2 bases to trimming and J lost 5 bases; unmatched junction nucleotides: 8. The CDR3 length is 15 residues. The CDR3 here is CASSLQAGVRDEQYF. The DNA for the CDR3 is TGTGCCAGCAGCTTACAAGCGGGAGTTCGGGACGAGCAGTACTTC.

This clonotype occurred a few times. The chain combines TRBV7-8 with TRBJ2-3; D is unresolved. Trimming took 6 bases from V and 6 from J, leaving 16 bases between them. Germline CDR1 is SGHVS and CDR2 is FQNEAQ. The CDR3 has 14 residues. CDR3 DNA: TGTGCCAGCAGTCCTGGTTCGCTACGGGATACGCAGTATTTT. This codes for CASSPGSLRDTQYF.